This T cell receptor beta chain was profiled in a study of T cells in Graves' hyperthyroidism and ophthalmopathy. Study-wide points: Most clonotypes that expanded in the thyroid above 0.001 also showed up in blood. Ophthalmopathy could be told apart from stable hyperthyroidism with a 13 V-J model.

This clonotype was detected many times. The antigen is undetermined. Amplified TCR beta CDR3 regions came from RNA transcripts. The HTBI primer set was used in a first-round RT-PCR of the TCR CDR3. Via MiXCR, TCRdb re-called the multiplex PCR reads, giving one row per CDR3 protein. The sample carries around 500,000 distinct CDR3 sequences, 20% to 25% recorded once. The CDR3 is made up of 14 amino acids. Germline lookup yields CDR1 SNHLY and CDR2 FYNNEI. V was clipped by 7 bases and J by 8 bases; unmatched bases: 9. Cells are PBMCs isolated from around 9.4 ml of fresh blood. Material: blood. The TCR originated in a woman aged 65 to 85 with Graves' ophthalmopathy. This chain joins TRBV2 and TRBJ2-1; 9 positions match TRBD2. As DNA, the CDR3 is TGTGCCAGCACCGTTGCGGGAGGGATCTATGAGCAGTTCTTC. Translating gives CASTVAGGIYEQFF.